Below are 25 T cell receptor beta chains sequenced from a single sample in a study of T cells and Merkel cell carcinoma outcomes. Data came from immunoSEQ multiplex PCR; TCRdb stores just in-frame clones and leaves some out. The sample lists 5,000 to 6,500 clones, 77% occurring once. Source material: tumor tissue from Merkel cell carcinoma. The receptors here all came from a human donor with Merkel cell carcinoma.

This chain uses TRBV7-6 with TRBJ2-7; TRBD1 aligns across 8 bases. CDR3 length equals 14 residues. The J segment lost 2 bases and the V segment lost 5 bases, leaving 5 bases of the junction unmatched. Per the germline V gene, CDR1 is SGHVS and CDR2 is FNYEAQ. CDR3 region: CASSIQGAPYEQYF. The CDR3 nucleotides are TGTGCCAGCAGCATCCAGGGGGCTCCCTACGAGCAGTACTTC.

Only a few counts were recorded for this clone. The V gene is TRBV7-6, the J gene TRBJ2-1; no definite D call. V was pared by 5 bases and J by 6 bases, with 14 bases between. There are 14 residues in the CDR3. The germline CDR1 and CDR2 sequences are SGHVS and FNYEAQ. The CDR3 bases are TGTGCCAGCAGCCATCGCTTAGCCGGCAATGAGCAGTTCTTC. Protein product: CASSHRLAGNEQFF.

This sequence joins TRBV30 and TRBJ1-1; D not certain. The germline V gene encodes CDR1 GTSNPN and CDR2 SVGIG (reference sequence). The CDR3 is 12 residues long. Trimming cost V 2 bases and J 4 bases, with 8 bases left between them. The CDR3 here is CAWSPLFTEAFF. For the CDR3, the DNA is TGTGCCTGGAGTCCCTTATTCACTGAAGCTTTCTTT.

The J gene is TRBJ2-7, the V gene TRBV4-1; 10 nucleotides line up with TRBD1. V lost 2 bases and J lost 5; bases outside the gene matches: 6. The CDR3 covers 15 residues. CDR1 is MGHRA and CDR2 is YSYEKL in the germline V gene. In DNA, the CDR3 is TGCGCCAGCAGCCAAAACCGGGACAGGGGCCACGAGCAGTACTTC. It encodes CASSQNRDRGHEQYF.

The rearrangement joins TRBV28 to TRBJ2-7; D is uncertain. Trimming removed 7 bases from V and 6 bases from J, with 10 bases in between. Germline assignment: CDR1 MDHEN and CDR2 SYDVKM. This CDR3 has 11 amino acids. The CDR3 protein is CASTLGGEQYF. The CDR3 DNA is TGTGCCAGCACCCTAGGTGGCGAGCAGTACTTC.

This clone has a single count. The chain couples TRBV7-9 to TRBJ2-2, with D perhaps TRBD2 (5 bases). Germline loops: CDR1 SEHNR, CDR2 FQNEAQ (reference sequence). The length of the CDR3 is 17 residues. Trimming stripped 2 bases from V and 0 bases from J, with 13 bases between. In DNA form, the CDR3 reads TGTGCCAGCAGCTTAATACCGGGGAACCCGAACACCGGGGAGCTGTTTTTT. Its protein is CASSLIPGNPNTGELFF.

The CDR3 bases are TGTGCCAGCAGTGTGGCCGGGCAGAGTAGCAATCAGCCCCAGCATTTT. The encoded protein is CASSVAGQSSNQPQHF. V gene TRBV2 combines with J gene TRBJ1-5; D gene ambiguous. CDR1 and CDR2 (germline): SNHLY, FYNNEI. CDR3 size: 16 residues. V lost 4 bases to trimming and J lost 0 bases, with 13 bases between them.

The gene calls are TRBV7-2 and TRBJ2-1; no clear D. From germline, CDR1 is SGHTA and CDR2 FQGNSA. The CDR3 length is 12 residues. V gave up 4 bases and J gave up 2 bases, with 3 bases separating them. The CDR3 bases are TGTGCCAGCAGCTGGACCTACAATGAGCAGTTCTTC. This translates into CASSWTYNEQFF.

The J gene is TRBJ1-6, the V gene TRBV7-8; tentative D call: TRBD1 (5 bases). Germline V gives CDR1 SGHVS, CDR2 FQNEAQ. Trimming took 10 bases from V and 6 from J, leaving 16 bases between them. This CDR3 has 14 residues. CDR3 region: CATSRGETNSPLHF. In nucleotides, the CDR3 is TGTGCCACCTCACGGGGGGAAACTAATTCACCCCTCCACTTT.

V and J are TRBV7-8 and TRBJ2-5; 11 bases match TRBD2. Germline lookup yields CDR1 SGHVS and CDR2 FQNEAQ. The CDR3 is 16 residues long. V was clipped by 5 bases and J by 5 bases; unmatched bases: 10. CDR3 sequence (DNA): TGTGCCAGCAGCCAAACCCTAGCGGGAGGCAGGGAGACCCAGTACTTC. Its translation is CASSQTLAGGRETQYF.

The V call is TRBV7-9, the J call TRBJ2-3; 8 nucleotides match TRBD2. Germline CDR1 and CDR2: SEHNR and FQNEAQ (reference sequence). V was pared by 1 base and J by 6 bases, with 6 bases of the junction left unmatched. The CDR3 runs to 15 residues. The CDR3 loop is CASSLGGLDFDTQYF. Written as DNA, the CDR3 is TGTGCCAGCAGCTTAGGGGGACTAGATTTCGATACGCAGTATTTT.

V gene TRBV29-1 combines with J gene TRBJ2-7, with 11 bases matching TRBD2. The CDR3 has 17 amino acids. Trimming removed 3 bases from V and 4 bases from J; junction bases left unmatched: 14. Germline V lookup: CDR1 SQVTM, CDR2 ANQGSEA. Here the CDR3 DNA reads TGCAGCGTTGATGGGACTAGCGGCCTGCGGGGCTCATACGAGCAGTACTTC. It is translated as CSVDGTSGLRGSYEQYF.

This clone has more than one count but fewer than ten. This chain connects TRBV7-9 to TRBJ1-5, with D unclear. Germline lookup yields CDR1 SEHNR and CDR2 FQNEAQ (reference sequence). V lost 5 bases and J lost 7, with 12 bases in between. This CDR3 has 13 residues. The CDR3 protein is CASSADNHQPQHF. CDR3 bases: TGTGCCAGCAGCGCAGACAACCACCAGCCCCAGCATTTT.

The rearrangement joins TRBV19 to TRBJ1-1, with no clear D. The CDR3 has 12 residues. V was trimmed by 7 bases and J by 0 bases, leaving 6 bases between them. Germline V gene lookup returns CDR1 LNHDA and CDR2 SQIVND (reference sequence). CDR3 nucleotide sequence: TGTGCCAGTAAAGTCATGAACACTGAAGCTTTCTTT. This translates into CASKVMNTEAFF.

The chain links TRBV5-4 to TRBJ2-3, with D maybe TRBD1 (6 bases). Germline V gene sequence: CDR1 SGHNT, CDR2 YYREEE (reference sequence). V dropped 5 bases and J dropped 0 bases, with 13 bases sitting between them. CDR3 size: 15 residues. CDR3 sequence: CASRPLGGSTDTQYF. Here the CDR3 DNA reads TGTGCCAGCAGACCATTAGGGGGAAGCACAGATACGCAGTATTTT. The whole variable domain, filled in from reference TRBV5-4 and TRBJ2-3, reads ETGVTQSPTHLIKTRGQQVTLRCSSQSGHNTVSWYQQALGQGPQFIFQYYREEENGRGNFPPRFSGLQFPNYSSELNVNALELDDSALYLCASRPLGGSTDTQYFGPGTRLTVL.

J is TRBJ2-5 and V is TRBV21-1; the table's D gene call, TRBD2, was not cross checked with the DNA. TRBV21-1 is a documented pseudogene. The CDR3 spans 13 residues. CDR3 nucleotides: TGTGCCAGCAGCAACCGTAGCCAGGAGACCCAGTACTTC. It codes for CASSNRSQETQYF.

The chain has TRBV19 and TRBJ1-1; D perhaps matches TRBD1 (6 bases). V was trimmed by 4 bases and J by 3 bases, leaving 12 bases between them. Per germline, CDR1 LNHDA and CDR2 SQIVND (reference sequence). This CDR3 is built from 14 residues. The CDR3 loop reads CASSRGGADTEAFF. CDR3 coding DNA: TGTGCCAGTAGTAGGGGGGGGGCCGACACTGAAGCTTTCTTT.

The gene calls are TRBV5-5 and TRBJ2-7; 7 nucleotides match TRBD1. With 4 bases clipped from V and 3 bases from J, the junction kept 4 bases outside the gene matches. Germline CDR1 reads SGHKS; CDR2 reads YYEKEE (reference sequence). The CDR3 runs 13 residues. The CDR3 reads CASSPRGNYEQYF. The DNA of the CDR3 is TGTGCCAGCAGCCCCAGGGGGAACTACGAGCAGTACTTC.

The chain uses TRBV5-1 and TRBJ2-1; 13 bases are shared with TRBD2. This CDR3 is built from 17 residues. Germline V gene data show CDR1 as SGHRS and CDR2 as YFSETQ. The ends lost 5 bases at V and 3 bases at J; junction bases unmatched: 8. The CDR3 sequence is CASSTGTSGNIYNEQFF. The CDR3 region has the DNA TGCGCCAGCAGTACCGGGACTAGCGGGAATATCTACAATGAGCAGTTCTTC.

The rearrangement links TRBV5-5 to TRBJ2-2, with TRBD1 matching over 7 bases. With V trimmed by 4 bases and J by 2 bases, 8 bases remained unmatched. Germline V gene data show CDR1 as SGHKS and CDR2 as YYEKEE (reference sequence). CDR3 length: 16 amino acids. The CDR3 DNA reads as TGTGCCAGCAGCCAGGGACAGACATCAAACACCGGGGAGCTGTTTTTT. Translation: CASSQGQTSNTGELFF.

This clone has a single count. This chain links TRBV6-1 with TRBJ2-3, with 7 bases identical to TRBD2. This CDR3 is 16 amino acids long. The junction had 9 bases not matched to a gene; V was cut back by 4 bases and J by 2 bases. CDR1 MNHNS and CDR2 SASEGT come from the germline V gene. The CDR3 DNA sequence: TGTGCCAGCAGTGCCCCTGAAGCGGGGCCCACAGATACGCAGTATTTT. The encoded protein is CASSAPEAGPTDTQYF.

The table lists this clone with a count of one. The CDR3 is CASSERDNLLSPLHF. CDR3 sequence (DNA): TGTGCCAGCTCCGAACGGGACAATCTACTTTCACCCCTCCACTTT. This sequence joins TRBV18 and TRBJ1-6; tentative D call: TRBD1 (6 bases). The germline V gene has CDR1 KGHSH and CDR2 LQKENI. V shed 6 bases and J shed 9 bases, with 18 bases lying between them. The CDR3 runs to 15 residues.

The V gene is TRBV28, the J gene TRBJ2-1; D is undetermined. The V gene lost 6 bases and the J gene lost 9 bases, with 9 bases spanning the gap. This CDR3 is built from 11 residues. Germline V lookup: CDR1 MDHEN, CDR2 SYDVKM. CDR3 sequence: CASRHLTEQFF. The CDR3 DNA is TGTGCCAGCAGGCACTTAACTGAGCAGTTCTTC.

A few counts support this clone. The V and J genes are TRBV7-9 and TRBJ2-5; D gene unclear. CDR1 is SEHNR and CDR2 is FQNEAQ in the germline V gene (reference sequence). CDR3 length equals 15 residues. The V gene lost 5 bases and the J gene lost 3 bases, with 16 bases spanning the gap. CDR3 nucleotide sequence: TGTGCCAGCAGCCCGCGGCAAACTCTGAAAGAGACCCAGTACTTC. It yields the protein CASSPRQTLKETQYF.

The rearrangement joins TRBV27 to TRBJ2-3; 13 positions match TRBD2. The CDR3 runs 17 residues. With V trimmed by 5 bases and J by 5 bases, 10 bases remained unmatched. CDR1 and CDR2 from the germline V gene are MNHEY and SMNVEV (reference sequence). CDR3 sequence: CASSPQLAGGSGDTQYF. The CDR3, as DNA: TGTGCCAGCAGTCCGCAACTAGCGGGAGGGTCTGGAGATACGCAGTATTTT.